This T cell receptor (beta chain) was documented in a study of T cell responses to AZD1222 COVID-19 vaccine. Study-wide findings and caveats: Researchers took repertoire samples only after the peak T cell response had come. Only 5 to 7 AZD1222 recipients were seropositive at baseline. Spike-specific TCR depth and breadth grew after two AZD1222 doses. Clonal diversity may have been underestimated in mostly white British donors.

Libraries were prepared by immunoSEQ multiplex PCR; TCRdb keeps only in-frame clonotypes and omits some of them. This table holds approximately 89,000 clones, more than 70% found once. Trimming stripped 3 bases from V and 2 bases from J, with 11 bases between. CDR3 length: 15 residues. Germline values: CDR1 LGHDT, CDR2 YNNKEL (reference sequence). A note on this clone: Its target is unknown.

The sequence came from an adult in good health. The sequencing here drew on peripheral blood, taken on day 0 of AZD1222 vaccination. J is TRBJ1-3 and V is TRBV3-1 (or the pseudogene TRBV3-2); maybe TRBD1 (5 bases). CDR3 loop: CASSHRAGTGNTIYF. The CDR3 coding sequence is TGTGCCAGCAGCCACCGGGCAGGGACTGGAAACACCATATATTTT.